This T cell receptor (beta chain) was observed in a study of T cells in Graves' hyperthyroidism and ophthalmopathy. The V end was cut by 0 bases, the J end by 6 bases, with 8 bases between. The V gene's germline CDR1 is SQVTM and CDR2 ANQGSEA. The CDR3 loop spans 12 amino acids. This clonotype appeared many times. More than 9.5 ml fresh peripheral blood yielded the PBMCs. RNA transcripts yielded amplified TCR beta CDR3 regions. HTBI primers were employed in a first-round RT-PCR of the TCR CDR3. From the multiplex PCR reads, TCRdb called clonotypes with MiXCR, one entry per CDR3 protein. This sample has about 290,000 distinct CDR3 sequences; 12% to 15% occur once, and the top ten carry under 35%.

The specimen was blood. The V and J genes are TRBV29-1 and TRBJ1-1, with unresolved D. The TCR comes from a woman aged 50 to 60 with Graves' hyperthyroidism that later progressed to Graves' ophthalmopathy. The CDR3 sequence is CSVEDGGSEAFF. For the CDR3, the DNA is TGCAGCGTTGAAGATGGAGGGTCTGAAGCTTTCTTT.